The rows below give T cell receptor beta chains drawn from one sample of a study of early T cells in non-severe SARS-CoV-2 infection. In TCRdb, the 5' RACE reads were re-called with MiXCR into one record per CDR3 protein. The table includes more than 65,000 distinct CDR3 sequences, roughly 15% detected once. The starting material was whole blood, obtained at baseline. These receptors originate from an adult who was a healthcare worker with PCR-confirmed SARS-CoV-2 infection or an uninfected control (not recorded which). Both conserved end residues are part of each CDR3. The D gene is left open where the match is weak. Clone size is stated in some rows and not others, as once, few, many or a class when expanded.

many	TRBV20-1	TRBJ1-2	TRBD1	CSAMDRGGYGYTF	TGCAGTGCTATGGACAGGGGAGGCTATGGCTACACCTTC
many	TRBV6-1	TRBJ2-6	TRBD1	CASSEERTGGSGANVLTF	TGTGCCAGCAGTGAAGAAAGGACAGGGGGCTCTGGGGCCAACGTCCTGACTTTC
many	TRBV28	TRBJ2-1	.	CASSSPTSLWYNEQFF	TGTGCCAGCAGTTCCCCCACGTCGCTTTGGTACAATGAGCAGTTCTTC
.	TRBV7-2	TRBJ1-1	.	CASSEQAMNTEAFF	TGTGCCAGCAGCGAACAGGCGATGAACACTGAAGCTTTCTTT
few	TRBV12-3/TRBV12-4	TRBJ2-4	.	CASSTGGNIQYF	TGTGCCAGCAGCACTGGGGGGAACATTCAGTACTTC
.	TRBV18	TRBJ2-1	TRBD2	CASSPLLAGGGEQFF	TGTGCCAGCTCACCGCTCCTAGCGGGAGGGGGCGAGCAGTTCTTC
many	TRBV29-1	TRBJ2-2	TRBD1	CSVVTGGTNTGELFF	TGCAGCGTTGTGACAGGGGGCACGAACACCGGGGAGCTGTTTTTT
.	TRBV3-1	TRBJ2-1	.	CASSRTIASSYNEQFF	TGTGCCAGCAGCCGGACTATAGCGTCCTCCTACAATGAGCAGTTCTTC
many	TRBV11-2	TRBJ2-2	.	CASSSRNTGELFF	TGTGCCAGCAGCTCAAGGAACACCGGGGAGCTGTTTTTT
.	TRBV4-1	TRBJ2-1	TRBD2	CAGPGGGGRYNEQFF	TGCGCCGGGCCTGGGGGGGGAGGACGCTACAACGAGCAGTTCTTC
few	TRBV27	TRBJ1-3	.	CASSLHPGNTIYF	TGTGCCAGCAGTTTACACCCTGGAAACACCATATATTTT
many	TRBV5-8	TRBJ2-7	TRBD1	CASSSRDRAMSYEQYF	TGTGCCAGCAGCTCCCGGGACAGGGCGATGTCCTACGAGCAGTACTTC
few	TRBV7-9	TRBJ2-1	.	CASSQIGATYNEQFF	TGTGCCAGCAGCCAGATAGGGGCAACCTACAATGAGCAGTTCTTC
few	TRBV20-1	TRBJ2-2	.	CSASDYNTGELFF	TGCAGTGCTAGCGACTATAACACCGGGGAGCTGTTTTTT
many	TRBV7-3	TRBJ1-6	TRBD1	CASSITGTGAPLHF	TGTGCCAGCAGCATAACCGGGACAGGGGCACCCCTCCACTTT
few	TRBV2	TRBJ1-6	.	CASRPTGTSHNSPLHF	TGTGCCAGCAGACCTACTGGGACCTCTCATAATTCACCCCTCCACTTT
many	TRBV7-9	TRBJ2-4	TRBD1	CASSSGQGRENIQYF	TGTGCCAGCAGCTCCGGACAGGGGAGGGAAAACATTCAGTACTTC
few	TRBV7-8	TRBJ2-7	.	CASSLGPTPYEQYF	TGTGCCAGCAGCTTGGGGCCAACCCCCTACGAGCAGTACTTC
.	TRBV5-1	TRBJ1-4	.	CASSLTVLTNEKLFF	TGCGCCAGCAGCTTGACAGTCTTAACTAATGAAAAACTGTTTTTT
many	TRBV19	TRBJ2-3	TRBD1	CASSFRQGAGDTQYF	TGTGCCAGTAGTTTTAGACAGGGGGCTGGAGATACGCAGTATTTT
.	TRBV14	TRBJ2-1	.	CASSHDLGPAYNEQFF	TGTGCCAGCAGCCATGACTTGGGGCCGGCATACAATGAGCAGTTCTTC
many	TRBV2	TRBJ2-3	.	CASSEEGDTQYF	TGTGCCAGCAGTGAGGAAGGAGATACGCAGTATTTT
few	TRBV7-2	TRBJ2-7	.	CASSLEGGYSYEQYF	TGTGCCAGCAGCTTAGAGGGGGGATATTCCTACGAGCAGTACTTC
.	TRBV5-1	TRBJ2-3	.	CASRGAQSTDTQYF	TGCGCCAGCAGAGGGGCCCAGTCCACAGATACGCAGTATTTT
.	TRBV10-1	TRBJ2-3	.	CASSESPWVGTQYF	TGCGCCAGCAGTGAGTCTCCGTGGGTTGGTACGCAGTATTTT
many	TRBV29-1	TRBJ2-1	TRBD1	CSVIRDRARNEQFF	TGCAGCGTGATCCGGGACAGGGCAAGGAATGAGCAGTTCTTC
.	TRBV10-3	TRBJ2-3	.	CAISESPRGSSTDTQYF	TGTGCCATCAGTGAGTCCCCGAGGGGCTCTAGCACAGATACGCAGTATTTT
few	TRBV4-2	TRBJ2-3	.	CASSQATDTQYF	TGTGCCAGCAGCCAAGCCACAGATACGCAGTATTTT
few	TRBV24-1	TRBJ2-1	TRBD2	CATSDHTSGRWGEQFF	TGTGCCACCAGTGATCATACTAGCGGGCGATGGGGAGAGCAGTTCTTC
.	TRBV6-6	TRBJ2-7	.	CASSYSTPPRYEQYF	TGTGCCAGCAGTTACTCGACCCCGCCGCGCTACGAGCAGTACTTC
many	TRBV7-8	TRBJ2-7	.	CASSLLRVGGYEQYF	TGTGCCAGCAGCTTGTTGAGGGTCGGTGGGTACGAGCAGTACTTC
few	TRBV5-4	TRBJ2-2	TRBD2	CASSQTSNRGELFF	TGTGCCAGCAGCCAGACTAGCAATAGAGGGGAGCTGTTTTTT
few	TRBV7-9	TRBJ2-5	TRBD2	CASSSQAGGPGETQYF	TGTGCCAGCAGCTCCCAAGCGGGAGGGCCCGGAGAGACCCAGTACTTC
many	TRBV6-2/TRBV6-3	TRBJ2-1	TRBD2	CASRIPSGRSYNEQFF	TGTGCCAGCAGGATCCCCAGCGGGAGGTCCTACAATGAGCAGTTCTTC
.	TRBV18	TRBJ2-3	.	CASSLGIQSTDTQYF	TGTGCCAGCTCACTTGGGATTCAAAGCACAGATACGCAGTATTTT
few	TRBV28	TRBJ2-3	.	CASTLGGTQYF	TGTGCCAGCACCCTGGGGGGTACGCAGTATTTT
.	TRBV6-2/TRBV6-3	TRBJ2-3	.	CASQESGAADTQYF	TGTGCCAGCCAGGAGTCGGGTGCAGCGGATACGCAGTATTTT
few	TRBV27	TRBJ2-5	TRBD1	CASSLTGMKETQYF	TGTGCCAGCAGCCTGACAGGGATGAAAGAGACCCAGTACTTC
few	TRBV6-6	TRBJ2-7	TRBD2	CASSYSQLASYEQYF	TGTGCCAGCAGTTACTCACAACTAGCGAGCTACGAGCAGTACTTC
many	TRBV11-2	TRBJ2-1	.	CASSQNPGRKGNEQFF	TGTGCCAGCAGCCAAAACCCGGGGCGGAAAGGGAATGAGCAGTTCTTC
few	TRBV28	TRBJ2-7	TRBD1	CASTPDRDEQYF	TGTGCCAGCACACCCGACAGGGACGAGCAGTACTTC
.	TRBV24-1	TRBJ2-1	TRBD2	CATSDTRASGRVNEQFF	TGTGCCACCAGTGACACCCGGGCTAGCGGAAGAGTCAATGAGCAGTTCTTC
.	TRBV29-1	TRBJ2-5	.	CSAVAGSETQYF	TGCAGCGCTGTAGCAGGGTCGGAGACCCAGTACTTC
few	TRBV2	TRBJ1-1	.	CATQGRGTGTEAFF	TGTGCCACCCAGGGGAGGGGTACGGGGACTGAAGCTTTCTTT
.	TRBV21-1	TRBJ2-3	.	CASSRLAEPTDTQYF	TGTGCCAGCAGCAGACTAGCGGAGCCCACAGATACGCAGTATTTT
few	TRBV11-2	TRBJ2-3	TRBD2	CASMQTSVTDTQYF	TGTGCCAGCATGCAGACTAGCGTCACAGATACGCAGTATTTT
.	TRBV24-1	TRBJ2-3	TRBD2	CATSDSTGTSVHTDTQYF	TGTGCCACCAGTGATTCAACCGGGACTAGCGTTCACACAGATACGCAGTATTTT
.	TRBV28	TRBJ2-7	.	CASSLLAKEQYF	TGTGCCAGCAGTTTACTGGCGAAAGAGCAGTACTTC
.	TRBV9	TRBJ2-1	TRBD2	CASSPRGSGINEQFF	TGTGCCAGCAGCCCCCGGGGGAGCGGGATAAATGAGCAGTTCTTC
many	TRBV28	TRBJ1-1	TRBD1	CASSLEWTGGNTEAFF	TGTGCCAGCAGTTTAGAATGGACAGGAGGAAACACTGAAGCTTTCTTT
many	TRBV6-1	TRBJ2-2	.	CASMSVVWELFF	TGTGCCAGCATGTCGGTGGTTTGGGAGCTGTTTTTT
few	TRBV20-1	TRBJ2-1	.	CSARSLAYYNEQFF	TGCAGTGCTAGAAGTCTAGCTTACTACAATGAGCAGTTCTTC
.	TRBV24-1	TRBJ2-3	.	CATSRGSYTDTQYF	TGTGCCACCAGTAGAGGGTCCTACACAGATACGCAGTATTTT
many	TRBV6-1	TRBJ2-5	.	CASSPLSQAGETQYF	TGTGCCAGCAGTCCCCTTAGCCAGGCGGGGGAGACCCAGTACTTC